This record looks at one TCR beta chain sequence and its context. Its specificity is unknown. This sample stems from a study of radiotherapy plus CTLA-4 blockade in lung cancer. Sequencing used immunoSEQ multiplex PCR; TCRdb keeps in-frame clones, though not all of them. Seen here are about 59,000 clones, about 70% observed once, and the top ten hold about 8.3%. Study results and caveats: Peripheral blood showed expansion of tumor-derived TCR clones after radiotherapy and ipilimumab.

V dropped 0 bases and J dropped 4; count of bases not matched to a gene: 4. Per germline, CDR1 MGHRA and CDR2 YSYEKL. The CDR3 totals 17 residues. The rearrangement joins TRBV4-1 to TRBJ2-1; 12 positions match TRBD2. Source: peripheral blood, taken from a patient treated with radiotherapy plus ipilimumab. This receptor was identified in a human donor with non-small cell lung cancer whose response to radiotherapy plus ipilimumab could not be evaluated. The CDR3 DNA is TGCGCCAGCAGCCAAGATGTACTAGCGGGGGGATACAATGAGCAGTTCTTC. This translates into CASSQDVLAGGYNEQFF.